This TCR beta chain is drawn from a study of low-dose radiotherapy and immunotherapy resistance in tumors. Ten or more counts support this clonotype. This sample's time point: before trial treatment. TRAV and TRBV primers primed cDNA for both TCRalpha and TCRbeta. A roughly 22-cycle PCR with a constant-region primer and V-primer adapter amplified TCRs. TCRdb redid the calling of the reads with MiXCR, one entry per CDR3 protein. The sample shows about 82,000 distinct CDR3 sequences, 15% to 20% of them seen only once. Germline CDR1 is SGHTA and CDR2 is FQGNSA. The CDR3 runs 14 residues. V dropped 2 bases and J dropped 4 bases, with 11 bases sitting between them.

This clonotype was sampled from a male donor with prostate cancer. The chain uses TRBV7-2 and TRBJ1-2, with no clear D. The sample here was PBMCs, taken before treatment. The chain's CDR3 is CASSLMVVGYGYTF. CDR3 nucleotides: TGTGCCAGCAGCTTAATGGTGGTTGGCTATGGCTACACCTTC.